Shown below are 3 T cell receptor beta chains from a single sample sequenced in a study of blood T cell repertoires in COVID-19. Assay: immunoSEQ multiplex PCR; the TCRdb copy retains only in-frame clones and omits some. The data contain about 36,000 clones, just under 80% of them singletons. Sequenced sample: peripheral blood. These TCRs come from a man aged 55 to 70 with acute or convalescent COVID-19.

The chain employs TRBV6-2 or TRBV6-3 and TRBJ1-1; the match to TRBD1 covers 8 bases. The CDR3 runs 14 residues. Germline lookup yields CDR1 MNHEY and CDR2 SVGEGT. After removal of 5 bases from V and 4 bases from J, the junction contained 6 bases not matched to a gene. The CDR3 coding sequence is TGTGCCAGCAGTAGCGACAGGGGCGGCACTGAAGCTTTCTTT. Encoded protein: CASSSDRGGTEAFF.

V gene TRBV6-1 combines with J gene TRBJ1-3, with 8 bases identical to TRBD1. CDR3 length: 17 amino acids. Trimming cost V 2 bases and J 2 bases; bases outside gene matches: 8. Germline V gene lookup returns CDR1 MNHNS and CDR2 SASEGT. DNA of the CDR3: TGTGCCAGCAGTGAAACCCAGGGGGCGTTTCCTGGAAACACCATATATTTT. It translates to CASSETQGAFPGNTIYF.

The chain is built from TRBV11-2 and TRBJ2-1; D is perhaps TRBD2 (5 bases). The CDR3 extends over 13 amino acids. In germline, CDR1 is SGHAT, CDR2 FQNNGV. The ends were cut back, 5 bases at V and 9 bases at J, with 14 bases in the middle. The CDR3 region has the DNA TGTGCCAGCAGCGCGATCCTAGCATTTGAGCAGTTCTTC. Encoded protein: CASSAILAFEQFF.